The 22 T cell receptor beta chains reported below all come from one sample, sequenced in a study of blood T cell repertoires in COVID-19. Using immunoSEQ multiplex PCR, the repertoire was profiled, and TCRdb retains in-frame clones only, with some absent. In the table there are about 80,000 clones, about four fifths of which are singletons. Sequenced material: peripheral blood. The receptors stem from a human donor in a cohort sampled during active COVID-19.

This chain links TRBV27 with TRBJ2-3, with 9 bases aligning to TRBD2. CDR3 length equals 17 residues. CDR1 and CDR2 (germline): MNHEY, SMNVEV (reference sequence). Trimming at V came to 6 bases and at J to 1 base, leaving 11 bases not matched to a gene. CDR3 sequence reads: CASSLLLASGGTDTQYF. The CDR3 region has the DNA TGTGCCAGCAGCCTTTTATTGGCTAGCGGGGGCACAGATACGCAGTATTTT.

The chain links TRBV10-1 to TRBJ2-5, with TRBD1 matching over 8 bases. This CDR3 has 14 residues. The J segment lost 6 bases and the V segment lost 3 bases, leaving 6 bases of the junction unmatched. Germline V CDR1 and CDR2: WNHNN, SYGVQD (reference sequence). CDR3 region: CASSDGQGVKTQYF. CDR3 DNA: TGCGCCAGCAGTGATGGACAGGGAGTAAAGACCCAGTACTTC.

The V and J genes are TRBV11-2 and TRBJ1-1; 7 bases are shared with TRBD1. The CDR3 consists of 16 residues. V dropped 5 bases and J dropped 1; count of bases not matched to a gene: 10. The V gene's germline CDR1 is SGHAT and CDR2 FQNNGV. The CDR3 spells CASSPATGPRNTEAFF. The CDR3 DNA sequence: TGTGCCAGCAGCCCCGCGACAGGGCCACGGAACACTGAAGCTTTCTTT.

This clone has more than one count but fewer than ten. The J gene is TRBJ2-7, the V gene TRBV15; D is possibly TRBD2 (6 bases). The CDR3 sequence is 15 residues long. Germline loops: CDR1 LNHNV, CDR2 YYDKDF (reference sequence). V lost 2 bases and J 0 bases, leaving 11 bases between the germline ends. The CDR3 sequence is CATSRSGLSSYEQYF. In DNA, the CDR3 is TGTGCCACCAGCAGATCGGGACTGAGCTCCTACGAGCAGTACTTC.

The chain employs TRBV7-2 and TRBJ1-1; 7 bases line up with TRBD1. Germline CDR1 and CDR2: SGHTA and FQGNSA. The CDR3 loop spans 15 amino acids. The trim removed 0 bases at V and 1 base at J, leaving 2 bases unmatched. For the CDR3, the DNA is TGTGCCAGCAGCTTAGCGGGGACAGAGAACACTGAAGCTTTCTTT. Encoded protein: CASSLAGTENTEAFF.

V usage is TRBV5-5 and J usage is TRBJ1-2; 8 bases agree with TRBD1. Germline trimming cut 4 bases from V and 0 bases from J; bases unmatched to any gene: 11. CDR1 is SGHKS and CDR2 is YYEKEE in the germline V gene (reference sequence). The CDR3 is 17 amino acids. The CDR3 sequence is CASSVRQGPTPNYGYTF. The CDR3 DNA reads TGTGCCAGCAGCGTCCGACAGGGGCCCACTCCTAACTATGGCTACACCTTC. Variable domain in full (rest from reference TRBV5-5 and TRBJ1-2): DAGVTQSPTHLIKTRGQQVTLRCSPISGHKSVSWYQQVLGQGPQFIFQYYEKEERGRGNFPDRFSARQFPNYSSELNVNALLLGDSALYLCASSVRQGPTPNYGYTFGSGTRLTVV.

The chain links TRBV5-1 to TRBJ1-4; a weak D match, TRBD1 (6 bases). The ends were cut back, 4 bases at V and 6 bases at J, with 16 bases in the middle. The CDR3 loop spans 15 amino acids. From germline, CDR1 is SGHRS and CDR2 YFSETQ. For the CDR3, the DNA is TGCGCCAGCAGCCGCGGAGGGGGGGCGGATGAAAAACTGTTTTTT. Its protein product is CASSRGGGADEKLFF. Combining the CDR3 with reference TRBV5-1 and TRBJ1-4 gives the whole variable domain KAGVTQTPRYLIKTRGQQVTLSCSPISGHRSVSWYQQTPGQGLQFLFEYFSETQRNKGNFPGRFSGRQFSNSRSEMNVSTLELGDSALYLCASSRGGGADEKLFFGSGTQLSVL.

The V gene is TRBV5-1, the J gene TRBJ1-6; perhaps TRBD1 as D (5 bases). The germline V gene has CDR1 SGHRS and CDR2 YFSETQ. V was clipped by 0 bases and J by 9 bases, with 13 bases between them. CDR3 length: 15 residues. The CDR3 bases are TGCGCCAGCAGCTTGGACGGTCCCGGGGGTTCACCCCTCCACTTT. Amino acids: CASSLDGPGGSPLHF.

In nucleotides, the CDR3 is TGTGCCAGCAGCGGCTACAGGTCGGCCCTCTATGGCTACACCTTC. Its protein product is CASSGYRSALYGYTF. The chain recombines TRBV9 with TRBJ1-2; D is perhaps TRBD1 (5 bases). The CDR3 has 15 residues. Trimming pared 3 bases from V and 4 bases from J, leaving 16 bases between. Germline assignment: CDR1 SGDLS and CDR2 YYNGEE. Looking up the rest from reference TRBV9 and TRBJ1-2 gives the full variable domain: DSGVTQTPKHLITATGQRVTLRCSPRSGDLSVYWYQQSLDQGLQFLIQYYNGEERAKGNILERFSAQQFPDLHSELNLSSLELGDSALYFCASSGYRSALYGYTFGSGTRLTVV.

The V call is TRBV19, the J call TRBJ2-7; TRBD1 agrees at 7 bases. CDR1 and CDR2 from the germline V gene are LNHDA and SQIVND (reference sequence). This CDR3 contains 14 residues. The J segment lost 2 bases and the V segment lost 7 bases, leaving 8 bases of the junction unmatched. The DNA of the CDR3 is TGTGCCAGTACCGCGACAGGGCGGACCTACGAGCAGTACTTC. Protein product: CASTATGRTYEQYF.

This chain uses TRBV7-4 with TRBJ1-5; 7 bases agree with TRBD1. Trimming removed 0 bases from V and 0 bases from J; junction bases left unmatched: 8. In germline, CDR1 is SGHVT, CDR2 SQSDAQ. CDR3 size: 18 residues. CDR3 region: CASSLAGGQNLSNQPQHF. Here the CDR3 DNA reads TGTGCCAGCAGCTTAGCGGGGGGACAGAATCTTAGCAATCAGCCCCAGCATTTT.

This sequence joins TRBV28 and TRBJ1-4; D uncertain. CDR3 length equals 15 residues. V was trimmed by 1 base and J by 0 bases, leaving 6 bases between them. The V gene's germline CDR1 is MDHEN and CDR2 SYDVKM. DNA of the CDR3: TGTGCCAGCAGTTTATTTTCCGCAACTAATGAAAAACTGTTTTTT. It codes for CASSLFSATNEKLFF.

The chain has TRBV20-1 and TRBJ2-4; 8 nucleotides agree with TRBD1. Germline CDR1 is DFQATT and CDR2 is SNEGSKA (reference sequence). The CDR3 extends over 11 amino acids. The V segment lost 5 bases and the J segment 7 bases; nucleotides outside the gene matches: 1. The CDR3 DNA reads TGCAGTGCTCCAGGGGGCAACATTCAGTACTTC. This sequence encodes CSAPGGNIQYF.

The rearrangement joins TRBV21-1 to TRBJ2-3; the DNA was not compared with TRBD1, the D call given in the table. TRBV21-1 is a documented pseudogene. CDR3 length: 16 residues. The chain's CDR3 is CASSNRGQIPTDTQYF. The CDR3 DNA follows: TGTGCCAGCAGCAACAGGGGGCAGATCCCCACAGATACGCAGTATTTT.

The chain is built from TRBV18 and TRBJ2-2; 7 bases are shared with TRBD2. V lost 3 bases to trimming and J lost 0 bases; unmatched junction nucleotides: 10. The CDR3 consists of 18 residues. Germline assignment: CDR1 KGHSH and CDR2 LQKENI. CDR3 sequence (DNA): TGTGCCAGCTCACCCTCTTTGAGCGGGGCCGCGAACACCGGGGAGCTGTTTTTT. Amino acid sequence: CASSPSLSGAANTGELFF.

CDR3 sequence reads: CASSVNRVFYGYTF. In nucleotides, the CDR3 is TGTGCCAGCAGTGTAAACAGGGTATTCTATGGCTACACCTTC. This chain joins TRBV2 and TRBJ1-2, with D possibly TRBD1 on 6 matching bases. The germline gives CDR1 SNHLY, CDR2 FYNNEI. Trimming cost V 4 bases and J 4 bases, with 13 bases left between them. The CDR3 spans 14 residues. The entire variable domain, with the rest obtained from reference TRBV2 and TRBJ1-2, is as follows: EPEVTQTPSHQVTQMGQEVILRCVPISNHLYFYWYRQILGQKVEFLVSFYNNEISEKSEIFDDQFSVERPDGSNFTLKIRSTKLEDSAMYFCASSVNRVFYGYTFGSGTRLTVV.

The chain employs TRBV28 and TRBJ2-7; tentative D call: TRBD2 (5 bases). Germline V gene data show CDR1 as MDHEN and CDR2 as SYDVKM. The CDR3 contains 13 residues. The V end was cut by 3 bases, the J end by 7 bases, with 13 bases between. CDR3 residues: CASSLRVSGEQYF. For the CDR3, the DNA is TGTGCCAGCAGTTTGAGGGTGTCGGGAGAGCAGTACTTC. Full variable domain (missing parts from reference TRBV28 and TRBJ2-7): DVKVTQSSRYLVKRTGEKVFLECVQDMDHENMFWYRQDPGLGLRLIYFSYDVKMKEKGDIPEGYSVSREKKERFSLILESASTNQTSMYLCASSLRVSGEQYFGPGTRLTVT.

In this sample, this clone turned up once. The rearrangement joins TRBV6-5 to TRBJ2-7, with D possibly TRBD1 on 6 matching bases. Trimming took 5 bases from V and 5 from J, leaving 19 bases between them. Germline-derived CDR1 and CDR2 are MNHEY and SVGAGI. The CDR3 contains 15 residues. The CDR3 protein is CASSPPTGAFDEQYF. The CDR3 region has the DNA TGTGCCAGCAGTCCTCCGACAGGCGCGTTTGACGAGCAGTACTTC.

This clone was detected only once. The chain uses TRBV19 and TRBJ2-1; TRBD2 aligns across 9 bases. V gave up 5 bases and J gave up 4 bases; unmatched junction bases: 6. The CDR3 length is 15 residues. Germline values: CDR1 LNHDA, CDR2 SQIVND (reference sequence). DNA of the CDR3: TGTGCCAGTAGTGAGCGGGGGGCCCAATACAATGAGCAGTTCTTC. Amino acid sequence: CASSERGAQYNEQFF.

The chain couples TRBV28 to TRBJ1-1, with D possibly being TRBD1 (6 bases). This CDR3 is 12 amino acids long. In germline, CDR1 is MDHEN, CDR2 SYDVKM. The chain's CDR3 is CAHWGHGTEAFF. The DNA of the CDR3 is TGTGCACACTGGGGACACGGCACTGAAGCTTTCTTT.

The rearrangement links TRBV11-3 to TRBJ1-5; no clear D gene. Deletions cut 5 bases from V and 0 bases from J, with 11 bases between. CDR1 and CDR2 from the germline V gene are SGHNT and YENEEA. The CDR3 extends over 15 amino acids. The CDR3 coding sequence is TGTGCCAGCAGCGCCAAAATGAGTAGCAATCAGCCCCAGCATTTT. Its protein product is CASSAKMSSNQPQHF.

This rearrangement joins TRBV4-2 to TRBJ2-1; D might be TRBD2 (6 bases). Germline V gives CDR1 LGHNA, CDR2 YNFKEQ. The CDR3 sequence is 14 residues long. The ends were cut back, 3 bases at V and 4 bases at J, with 10 bases in the middle. The CDR3 DNA sequence: TGTGCCAGCAGCCAGGGGGAGGAGTACAATGAGCAGTTCTTC. This codes for CASSQGEEYNEQFF.